Described below is a single TCR beta chain sequence and its context. The data are from a study of long-term antiretroviral therapy in people with HIV. The authors ran the immunoSEQ assay, v3.0, at survey level. Profiling relied on immunoSEQ multiplex PCR, and the TCRdb table lists in-frame clones only, not all of them. In the table there are about 21,000 clones, 70% to 90% of which are singletons. There was at least one pre-ART PBMC sample for each donor, plus at least two post-ART PBMC samples. Trimming cost V 0 bases and J 0 bases, with 10 bases left between them. Germline V gene lookup returns CDR1 SGDLS and CDR2 YYNGEE. The CDR3 runs to 15 residues.

This specimen was unsorted PBMCs, taken 2.3 years after starting antiretroviral therapy. The sequence derives from a man aged 55 to 70 with HIV. The chain employs TRBV9 and TRBJ2-7; TRBD2 is a possible D gene (5 bases). The CDR3 sequence is CASSVGGESSYEQYF. The CDR3 DNA sequence: TGTGCCAGCAGCGTAGGTGGGGAGAGCTCCTACGAGCAGTACTTC.